This T cell receptor beta chain was found in a study of vaccination and CD4 T cells after COVID-19. Study context: Each person enrolled got two BNT162b2 or mRNA-1273 vaccine doses. The stimulus for the cells was overlapping spike peptides derived from SARS-CoV-2, HCoV-NL63, HCoV-OC43 and HCoV-229E.

Treatment meaning: approximately 9-day PBMC culture with coronavirus spike peptide pools or control peptides (ViraFEST assay). With peptide pools, ViraFEST first expanded antigen-specific T cells and afterwards sequenced their TCRs. CD4+ T cells that had been cultured provided DNA sequenced with the Oncomine TCR Beta short-read assay. Each CDR3 protein is one row after TCRdb ran MiXCR on the PCR reads. The data contain 4,000 to 4,500 distinct CDR3 sequences, approximately 28% of them singletons. The CDR3 sequence is 16 residues long. Trimming at V came to 4 bases and at J to 1 base, leaving 9 bases not matched to a gene. The germline gives CDR1 SGHRS, CDR2 YFSETQ. Study-level findings and limits: The study found that a median about 88% of reactive clones in convalescent patients appeared only post-vaccination.

For this clonotype: The antigen is undetermined.

This TCR was recovered from a human donor who had recovered from COVID-19. The gene calls are TRBV5-1 and TRBJ2-3, with 7 positions matching TRBD2. The sample comprised CD4+ T cells from blood, cultured in vitro. CDR3 sequence: CASSRLSGEGTDTQYF. In nucleotides, the CDR3 is TGCGCCAGCAGCCGCCTGAGCGGGGAAGGCACAGATACGCAGTATTTT.